This record concerns one TCR beta chain sequence. Antigen: not known. An approximately 180 ng quantity of DNA, roughly 32,000 T cell genomes, went into the sorted-subset replicate PCRs. The data were produced by immunoSEQ multiplex PCR, yet TCRdb's version contains in-frame clones alone and is incomplete. This table has 1,400,000 or so clones, just under 99% appearing once. The sample is drawn from a study of shared clonotypes between healthy human individuals. The V gene lost 3 bases and the J gene lost 5 bases, with 8 bases spanning the gap. Per germline, CDR1 WNHNN and CDR2 SYGVQD (reference sequence). This CDR3 is built from 12 residues. Regarding the study as a whole: Clonotypes shared by all four sorted-subset donors had higher generation probabilities than non-shared clonotypes.

The donor population consisted of healthy HIV-negative adults with no recent acute infections or vaccinations. The donor cohort consisted entirely of Caucasian adults residing in Nashville, Tennessee. The chain has TRBV10-1 and TRBJ2-7; no definite D call. The clonotype was recovered from a man aged 25 to 40 in good health. Sequenced: naive CD4+ T cells sorted from blood. Subset noted: CD45RA+ positively selected. The CDR3, as DNA: TGCGCCAGCAGTGACCCAGGTAACGAGCAGTACTTC. It translates to CASSDPGNEQYF.